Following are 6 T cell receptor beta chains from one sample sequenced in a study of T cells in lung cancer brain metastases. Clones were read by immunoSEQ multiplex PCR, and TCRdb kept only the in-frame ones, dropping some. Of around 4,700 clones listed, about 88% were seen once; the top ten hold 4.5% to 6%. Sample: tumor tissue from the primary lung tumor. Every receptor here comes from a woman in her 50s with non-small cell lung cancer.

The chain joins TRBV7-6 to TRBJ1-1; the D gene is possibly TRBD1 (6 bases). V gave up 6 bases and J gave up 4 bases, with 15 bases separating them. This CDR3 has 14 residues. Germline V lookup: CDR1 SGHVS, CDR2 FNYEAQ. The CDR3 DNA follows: TGTGCCAGCAGTTTGGACAGCCGGAGCACTGAAGCTTTCTTT. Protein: CASSLDSRSTEAFF.

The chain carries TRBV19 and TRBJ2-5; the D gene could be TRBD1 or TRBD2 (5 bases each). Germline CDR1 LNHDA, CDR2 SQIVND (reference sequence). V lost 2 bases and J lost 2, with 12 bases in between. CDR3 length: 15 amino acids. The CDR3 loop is CASSISPGQQETQYF. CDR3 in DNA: TGTGCCAGTAGTATAAGTCCGGGGCAGCAAGAGACCCAGTACTTC.

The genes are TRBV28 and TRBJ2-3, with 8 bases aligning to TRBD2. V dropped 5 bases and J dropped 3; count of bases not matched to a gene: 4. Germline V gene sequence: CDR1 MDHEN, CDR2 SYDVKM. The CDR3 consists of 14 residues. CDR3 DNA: TGTGCCAGCAGTCCCCGACTAGCGACAGATACGCAGTATTTT. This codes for CASSPRLATDTQYF. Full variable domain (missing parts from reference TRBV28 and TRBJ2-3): DVKVTQSSRYLVKRTGEKVFLECVQDMDHENMFWYRQDPGLGLRLIYFSYDVKMKEKGDIPEGYSVSREKKERFSLILESASTNQTSMYLCASSPRLATDTQYFGPGTRLTVL.

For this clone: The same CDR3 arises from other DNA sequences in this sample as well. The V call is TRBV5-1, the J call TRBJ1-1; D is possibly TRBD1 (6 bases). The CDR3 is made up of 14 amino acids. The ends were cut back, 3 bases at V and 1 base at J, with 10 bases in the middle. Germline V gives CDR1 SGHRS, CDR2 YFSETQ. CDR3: CASSSGQPNTEAFF. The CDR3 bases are TGCGCCAGCAGCTCGGGACAACCGAACACTGAAGCTTTCTTT.

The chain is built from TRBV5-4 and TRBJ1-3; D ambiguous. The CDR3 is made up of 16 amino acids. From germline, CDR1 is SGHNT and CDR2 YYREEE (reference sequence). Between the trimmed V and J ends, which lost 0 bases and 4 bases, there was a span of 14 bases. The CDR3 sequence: CASSLGAAFSGNTIYF. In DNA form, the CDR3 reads TGTGCCAGCAGCTTGGGCGCAGCGTTCAGCGGAAACACCATATATTTT.

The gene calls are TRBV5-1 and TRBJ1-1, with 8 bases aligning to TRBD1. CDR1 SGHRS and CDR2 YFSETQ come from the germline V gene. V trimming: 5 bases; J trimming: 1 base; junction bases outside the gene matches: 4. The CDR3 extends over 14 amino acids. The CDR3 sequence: CASRPGQANTEAFF. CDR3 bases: TGCGCCAGCAGACCGGGACAGGCGAACACTGAAGCTTTCTTT.